Each of the 3 T cell receptor beta chains below was sequenced from the same sample in a study of human T cells and chemical hapten exposure. Time point noted: patch test 2, 6 weeks after DPC sensitization. As for treatment: therapeutic diphenylcyclopropenone sensitization with weekly scalp DPC. MiXCR was run by TCRdb on the RACE reads, yielding one entry per CDR3 protein. This table holds roughly 94,000 distinct CDR3 sequences, about 9.3% found once. This specimen consisted of whole blood, obtained in connection with sensitization to the hapten diphenylcyclopropenone (DPC). These receptors came from a middle-aged woman with alopecia areata. Some clones in this sample may be carry-over from other donors' samples.

The genes are TRBV28 and TRBJ2-1; D is uncertain. The V end was cut by 6 bases, the J end by 8 bases, with 11 bases between. The CDR3 covers 12 residues. CDR1 is MDHEN and CDR2 is SYDVKM in the germline V gene. CDR3 sequence (DNA): TGTGCCAGCAGCCCGCACTGGGATGAGCAGTTCTTC. This encodes CASSPHWDEQFF.

This clonotype has ten or more counts. This rearrangement joins TRBV5-1 to TRBJ2-3; 7 positions agree with TRBD2. The CDR3 length is 14 residues. Germline values: CDR1 SGHRS, CDR2 YFSETQ. Trimming removed 4 bases from V and 5 bases from J; junction bases left unmatched: 7. CDR3: CASSQGLTGDTQYF. CDR3 DNA: TGCGCCAGCAGCCAGGGACTAACGGGAGATACGCAGTATTTT.

The chain couples TRBV9 to TRBJ2-7; D tentatively reads TRBD1 or TRBD2 (6 bases each). Between the trimmed V and J ends, which lost 0 bases and 3 bases, there was a span of 10 bases. The germline gives CDR1 SGDLS, CDR2 YYNGEE. CDR3 length: 14 residues. The CDR3 protein is CASSVGAGHYEQYF. CDR3 DNA sequence: TGTGCCAGCAGCGTAGGGGCGGGACACTACGAGCAGTACTTC.